This T cell receptor (beta chain) is drawn from a study of blood T cell repertoires in COVID-19 (dated by TCRdb to the early 2020s). For the wider study: The collaborator samples originated in the United States, Italy and Spain and spanned the acute and convalescent phases of COVID-19. The prospective study material was composed of cDNA or gDNA derived from T cells, B-cell-depleted T cells, or PBMCs. Subjects who had been exposed to COVID-19, were actively infected with it, or had recovered from it provided the deeply sampled blood TCRbeta repertoires that made up the dataset. The repertoires were released in a freely available public database meant as a resource for research on the immune response to SARS-CoV-2. Samples were obtained from the ongoing ImmuneRACE study (first 160 participants) and from about 1,300 subjects provided by 6 global collaborators. The sample metadata nearly always contained a de-identified subject ID, COVID-19 status, age in years and sex. HLA class I and class II types, where available, came from metadata supplied by the sample provider rather than from assay-based typing.

The junction carries 14 bases between V and J, which are trimmed by 4 bases and 6 bases respectively. From cysteine to phenylalanine, the CDR3 is 15 amino acids long. Just CDR3 DNA is preserved here, 45 bases in frame from base 1. The CDR1 and CDR2 encoded by the germline V gene are SGHRS and YFSETQ. This clone came up a few times. Its antigen is unknown. No clone much larger than this one lies a single base away; base qualities are absent. The full study reports these points: Clinical and demographic metadata were provided uncurated, with the amount varying by source and participant.

Whole blood was collected in K2EDTA tubes by collaborating institutions according to the institutions' own protocols. Collaborator samples were shipped for TCRbeta analysis as frozen whole blood, isolated PBMCs, or DNA extracted from either sample type. TCRbeta CDR3 regions were amplified from genomic DNA by means of the immunoSEQ Assay, a bias-controlled multiplex PCR. The paper's processing steps were these. Within the assay, amplification of reference gene primers was used to estimate how many nucleated cells each sample contained. To quantify the absolute abundance of each unique TCRbeta CDR3 rearrangement, sequence reads were collapsed and filtered. For each sample, productive Simpson clonality was calculated by taking the square root of Simpson's diversity index across productive rearrangements. The table was pulled from immuneACCESS by TCRdb, which kept in-frame rearrangements only. Such tables lose some clones; where checked, under half of the loss comes from unresolved V genes, and the rest has no known cause. The V and J calls and clone size were taken over from that table, and D and trimming were inferred from the DNA. The sample table contains about 69,000 clones; only one count was recorded for 85% of them. The ten largest clones take up around 3.2% of the sample.

This receptor was taken from a man at least 80 years old with acute or convalescent COVID-19. This chain joins TRBV5-1 to TRBJ1-6; no D gene is confidently identified. Sequenced sample: peripheral blood. The CDR3 reads CASSLGPGFNSPLHF. The sequenced DNA is TGCGCCAGCAGCCTCGGCCCGGGGTTTAATTCACCCCTCCACTTT. Joined to the reference TRBV5-1 and TRBJ1-6 proteins, this CDR3 gives the full variable domain: KAGVTQTPRYLIKTRGQQVTLSCSPISGHRSVSWYQQTPGQGLQFLFEYFSETQRNKGNFPGRFSGRQFSNSRSEMNVSTLELGDSALYLCASSLGPGFNSPLHFGNGTRLTVT.